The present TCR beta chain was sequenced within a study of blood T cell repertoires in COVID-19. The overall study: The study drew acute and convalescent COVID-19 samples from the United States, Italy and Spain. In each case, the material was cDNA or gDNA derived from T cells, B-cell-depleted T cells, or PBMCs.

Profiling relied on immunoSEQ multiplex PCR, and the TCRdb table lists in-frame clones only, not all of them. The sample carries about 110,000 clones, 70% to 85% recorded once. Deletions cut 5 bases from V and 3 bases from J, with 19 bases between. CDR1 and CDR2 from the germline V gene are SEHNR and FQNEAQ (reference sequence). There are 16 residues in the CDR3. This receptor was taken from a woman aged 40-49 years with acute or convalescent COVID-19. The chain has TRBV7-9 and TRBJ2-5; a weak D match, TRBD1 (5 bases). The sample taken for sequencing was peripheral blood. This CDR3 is CASSLGGVGAEETQYF. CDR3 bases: TGTGCCAGCAGCCTAGGTGGGGTAGGGGCCGAAGAGACCCAGTACTTC.